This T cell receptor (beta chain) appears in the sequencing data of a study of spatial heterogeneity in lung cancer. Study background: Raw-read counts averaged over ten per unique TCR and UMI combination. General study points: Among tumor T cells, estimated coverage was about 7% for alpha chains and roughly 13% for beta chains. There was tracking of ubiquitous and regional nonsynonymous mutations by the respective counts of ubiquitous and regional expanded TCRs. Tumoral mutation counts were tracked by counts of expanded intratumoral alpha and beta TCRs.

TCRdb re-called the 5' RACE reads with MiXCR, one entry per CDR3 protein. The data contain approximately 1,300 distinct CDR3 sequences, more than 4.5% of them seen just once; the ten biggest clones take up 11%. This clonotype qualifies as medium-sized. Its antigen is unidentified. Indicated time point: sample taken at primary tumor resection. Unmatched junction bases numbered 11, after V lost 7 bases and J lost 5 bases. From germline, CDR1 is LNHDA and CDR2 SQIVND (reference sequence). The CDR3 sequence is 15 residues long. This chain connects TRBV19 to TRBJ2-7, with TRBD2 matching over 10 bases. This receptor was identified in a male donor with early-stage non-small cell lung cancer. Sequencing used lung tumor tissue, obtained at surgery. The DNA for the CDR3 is TGTGCCAGTAAGTCTAGCGGGAGAGTAACCCACGAGCAGTACTTC. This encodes CASKSSGRVTHEQYF.